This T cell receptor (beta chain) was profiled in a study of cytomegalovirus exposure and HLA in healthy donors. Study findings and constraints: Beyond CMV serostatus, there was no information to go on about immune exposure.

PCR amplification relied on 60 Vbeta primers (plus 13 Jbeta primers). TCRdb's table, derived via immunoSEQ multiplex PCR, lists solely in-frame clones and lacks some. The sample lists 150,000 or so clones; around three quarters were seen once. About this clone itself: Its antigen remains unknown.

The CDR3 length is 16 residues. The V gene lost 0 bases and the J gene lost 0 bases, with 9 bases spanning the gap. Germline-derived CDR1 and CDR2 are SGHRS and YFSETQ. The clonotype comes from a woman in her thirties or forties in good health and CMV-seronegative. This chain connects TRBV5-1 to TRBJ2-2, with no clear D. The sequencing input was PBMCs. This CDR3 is CASSLAPGPNTGELFF. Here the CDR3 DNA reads TGCGCCAGCAGCTTGGCCCCAGGTCCGAACACCGGGGAGCTGTTTTTT.